Sequencing of this TCR beta chain was carried out in a study of regulatory T cells in long-lasting Graves disease (dated by TCRdb to about 2021). Study-wide context: To count as having persistent Graves' disease, a patient had to have received antithyroid drug treatment for over 5 years with TSH receptor autoantibodies remaining persistently positive. Persistent Graves' disease patients were compared with newly diagnosed Graves' disease patients by peripheral blood TCR sequencing and RNA sequencing. The study was conducted in China and was registered as a clinical trial. A total of about 33 samples underwent TCR sequencing, from some 13 patients with persistent Graves' disease and around 20 patients with newly diagnosed Graves' disease. Persistent Graves' disease patients in the clinical cohort had taken antithyroid drugs for roughly ten years on average. Results the study describes overall, beyond this receptor: TRBV28, TRBJ1-2 and TRBJ2-5 were preferentially used in persistent disease, while TRBV20-1 and TRBJ2-1 were favored in newly diagnosed disease. Compared with newly diagnosed patients, patients with persistent Graves' disease had lower TCR Shannon entropy and fewer highly expanded clones, which suggests clonal expansion. Persistent patients shared more public clonotypes among themselves (approximately 2,500) than newly diagnosed patients did (more than 950). Peripheral blood alone was examined, since thyroid tissue, which constituted the primary lesion, could not be accessed. The authors noted that the small sample size was a limitation that may lower accuracy. Sequencing and analysis were limited to the TCR beta chain.

Libraries came from multiplex PCR. Sequencing instrument: Illumina HiSeq 4000. CDR3 regions were amplified by Arm-PCR with iRepertoire HTBI primers to construct TCR beta libraries. PCR products were gel purified before sequencing. As for the authors' bioinformatics: Across samples, around 58 TRBV and around 15 TRBJ segments were identified and used for gene usage analysis of CDR3 amino acid clonotypes. COPE and FqMerger were used to merge the filtered high-quality paired reads into contigs. BLAST was used to align contigs to IMGT TRBV, TRBD and TRBJ reference genes, with CDR3 defined following IMGT. Any clonotype with a frequency above 0.1% was classified as a highly expanded clone. Shannon entropy served as the measure of repertoire diversity, while the Gini coefficient captured V-J evenness. A clonotype found in more than one individual was treated as public. TCRdb reworked the public reads: Q25 trimming with fastp, MiXCR clone assembly, productive beta chains retained. Entries are consolidated by CDR3 protein sequence, retaining the most common genes and DNA. The V and J calls and clone size are TCRdb's, not the authors'. The sample records some 280,000 distinct CDR3 sequences, approximately 20% of which are singletons. The leading ten clones occupy around 50% of the sample.

Regarding this clonotype: No antigen is known for it. No base-level quality is on record; no much larger clone is a single base apart.

Taken with the paper, the label for time point translates to: persistent/refractory GD, antithyroid drugs over 5 years with positive TRAb. For both TCR sequencing and RNA sequencing, RNA was extracted from PBMCs using TRIzol. Graves' disease was diagnosed according to American Thyroid Association guidelines. Patients for the study were recruited at an endocrinology department in Xi'an, China. From each patient, around 9.3 milliliters of peripheral blood was collected into an EDTA anticoagulant tube. Ficoll Paque Plus density gradient separation was used to isolate PBMCs, and no additional T cell sorting was done. An Agilent 2100 Bioanalyzer and agarose gel were used to check RNA quality, while a NanoDrop 2000 measured RNA concentration. Inclusive of the bounding cysteine and phenylalanine, the CDR3 is 16 residues long. The read is trimmed to its CDR3 DNA, 48 bases read in frame from base 1. CDR1 is given as SGHTA and CDR2 as FQGNSA, both from the germline V gene. The germline ends are 20 bases apart after V is trimmed by 4 bases and J by 7 bases.

The sequencing used peripheral blood mononuclear cells (PBMCs), collected when the disease was refractory, from a patient treated with antithyroid drugs. This TCR was recovered from a female donor with Graves disease. This receptor chain uses TRBV7-2 and TRBJ1-5; the best D guess is TRBD1, with 6 bases matching. Here the CDR3 is given as CASSSLLNRDYQPQHF. The nucleotides are TGTGCCAGCAGCTCCTTATTAAACAGGGATTACCAGCCCCAGCATTTT. This CDR3, with the reference TRBV7-2 and TRBJ1-5 proteins standing in past its ends, gives the full variable domain GAGVSQSPSNKVTEKGKDVELRCDPISGHTALYWYRQSLGQGLEFLIYFQGNSAPDKSGLPSDRFSAERTGGSVSTLTIQRTQQEDSAVYLCASSSLLNRDYQPQHFGDGTRLSIL.